These 21 T cell receptor beta chains originate from one sample sequenced in a study of CD8+ T cells in alopecia areata. Investigators isolated RNA and reverse transcribed it into cDNA to act as the sequencing template. Repertoires were generated with immunoSEQ multiplex PCR, while TCRdb's copy carries only in-frame clones and drops some. The data show 150,000 to 200,000 clones, with less than 70% seen just once and more than 13% held by the top ten. Specified treatment: oral pan-JAK inhibitor, 5-10 mg twice daily. The sequencing here drew on CD4+ T cells sorted from blood, taken at week 24, from a patient treated with tofacitinib. The origin of the receptors is a human donor with alopecia areata.

V usage is TRBV29-1 and J usage is TRBJ2-7; 7 bases match TRBD1. The CDR3 has 14 amino acids. Looked up from germline, CDR1 is SQVTM and CDR2 is ANQGSEA. Trimming cost V 0 bases and J 3 bases; bases outside gene matches: 5. CDR3 coding DNA: TGCAGCGTTGAAGAGAAGGGACAGCACTACGAGCAGTACTTC. Residues: CSVEEKGQHYEQYF.

The chain is built from TRBV30 and TRBJ2-2; D unresolved. The length of the CDR3 is 16 residues. CDR1 is GTSNPN and CDR2 is SVGIG in the germline V gene (reference sequence). V was shortened by 1 base and J by 0 bases, with 12 bases between the two germline ends. The CDR3 spells CAWSGRVNTNTGELFF. The CDR3 DNA sequence: TGTGCCTGGAGTGGTAGAGTAAATACGAACACCGGGGAGCTGTTTTTT. Full variable domain (rest looked up from reference TRBV30 and TRBJ2-2): SQTIHQWPATLVQPVGSPLSLECTVEGTSNPNLYWYRQAAGRGLQLLFYSVGIGQISSEVPQNLSASRPQDRQFILSSKKLLLSDSGFYLCAWSGRVNTNTGELFFGEGSRLTVL.

The V and J genes are TRBV10-3 and TRBJ2-7; D may correspond to TRBD1 or TRBD2 (5 bases each). The V gene's germline CDR1 is ENHRY and CDR2 SYGVKD. V shed 6 bases and J shed 0 bases, with 15 bases lying between them. The CDR3 extends over 15 amino acids. CDR3 bases: TGTGCCATCAGGGACCCGGGACGGAGCTCCTACGAGCAGTACTTC. It specifies CAIRDPGRSSYEQYF.

This clone was seen only a few times. The gene calls are TRBV29-1 and TRBJ1-1; D unclear. The length of the CDR3 is 14 residues. Germline V gene data show CDR1 as SQVTM and CDR2 as ANQGSEA. V was cut by 2 bases and J by 4 bases, with 14 bases left in between. CDR3 residues: CSVEPPARLTEAFF. As DNA, the CDR3 is TGCAGCGTTGAACCCCCGGCGAGGCTCACTGAAGCTTTCTTT. The full variable domain, in which reference TRBV29-1 and TRBJ1-1 provide the parts outside the CDR3, is SAVISQKPSRDICQRGTSLTIQCQVDSQVTMMFWYRQQPGQSLTLIATANQGSEATYESGFVIDKFPISRPNLTFSTLTVSNMSPEDSSIYLCSVEPPARLTEAFFGQGTRLTVV.

This chain links TRBV7-2 with TRBJ2-2; 13 bases align to TRBD2. CDR1 and CDR2 (germline): SGHTA, FQGNSA. V lost 5 bases and J lost 6; bases outside the gene matches: 6. The CDR3 sequence is 16 residues long. The CDR3 is CASSPTSGGRPGELFF. The CDR3, as DNA: TGTGCCAGCAGCCCGACTAGCGGGGGGCGTCCCGGGGAGCTGTTTTTT.

V usage is TRBV20-1 and J usage is TRBJ2-7; D not certain. The CDR3 consists of 10 residues. Trimming stripped 6 bases from V and 3 bases from J, with 6 bases between. Germline CDR1 reads DFQATT; CDR2 reads SNEGSKA (reference sequence). CDR3 in DNA: TGCAGTGCCAATGGCTACGAGCAGTACTTC. It yields the protein CSANGYEQYF.

The chain links TRBV4-1 to TRBJ1-4, with 7 bases matching TRBD1. Germline CDR1 is MGHRA and CDR2 is YSYEKL. The CDR3 totals 15 residues. Trimming removed 3 bases from V and 5 bases from J; junction bases left unmatched: 6. Written as DNA, the CDR3 is TGCGCCAGCAGCCAGGTGGGACAGCGGAATGAAAAACTGTTTTTT. This sequence encodes CASSQVGQRNEKLFF.

The chain employs TRBV9 and TRBJ1-2, with 8 nucleotides matching TRBD1. The germline V gene has CDR1 SGDLS and CDR2 YYNGEE. The CDR3 has 14 amino acids. The trim removed 4 bases at V and 8 bases at J, leaving 10 bases unmatched. The CDR3 loop is CASSTNSGGWGYTF. CDR3 sequence (DNA): TGTGCCAGCAGCACGAACTCAGGGGGCTGGGGCTACACCTTC. The entire variable domain, with the rest obtained from reference TRBV9 and TRBJ1-2, is as follows: DSGVTQTPKHLITATGQRVTLRCSPRSGDLSVYWYQQSLDQGLQFLIQYYNGEERAKGNILERFSAQQFPDLHSELNLSSLELGDSALYFCASSTNSGGWGYTFGSGTRLTVV.

The chain links TRBV30 to TRBJ2-4; D remains unclear. The CDR3 length is 13 residues. Trimming took 1 base from V and 2 from J, leaving 6 bases between them. Germline assignment: CDR1 GTSNPN and CDR2 SVGIG (reference sequence). The CDR3 DNA reads as TGTGCCTGGAGTGCCTGGTCCAAAAACATTCAGTACTTC. This sequence encodes CAWSAWSKNIQYF.

This clone was observed a few times. The chain recombines TRBV15 with TRBJ2-5; 9 positions agree with TRBD2. This CDR3 region has 15 residues. V gave up 3 bases and J gave up 4 bases; unmatched junction bases: 6. Germline loops: CDR1 LNHNV, CDR2 YYDKDF (reference sequence). The chain's CDR3 is CATSRSPSGVETQYF. The DNA of the CDR3 is TGTGCCACCAGCAGGTCCCCTAGCGGGGTAGAGACCCAGTACTTC. Full variable domain (missing parts from reference TRBV15 and TRBJ2-5): DAMVIQNPRYQVTQFGKPVTLSCSQTLNHNVMYWYQQKSSQAPKLLFHYYDKDFNNEADTPDNFQSRRPNTSFCFLDIRSPGLGDTAMYLCATSRSPSGVETQYFGPGTRLLVL.

This clone has only a few counts. This CDR3 reads CASSDGGVQPQHF. CDR3 sequence (DNA): TGTGCCAGCAGTGATGGGGGCGTTCAGCCCCAGCATTTT. The genes are TRBV6-1 and TRBJ1-5, with a possible D match to TRBD1 (6 bases). Germline CDR1 and CDR2: MNHNS and SASEGT. V shed 3 bases and J shed 6 bases, with 9 bases lying between them. This CDR3 is 13 amino acids long.

The chain joins TRBV5-1 to TRBJ2-5; tentatively, D is TRBD1 (7 bases). The germline gives CDR1 SGHRS, CDR2 YFSETQ. The CDR3 is 13 amino acids. The V gene lost 4 bases and the J gene lost 2 bases, with 9 bases spanning the gap. The CDR3 region is CASSAGGQETQYF. Written as DNA, the CDR3 is TGCGCCAGCAGCGCAGGGGGGCAAGAGACCCAGTACTTC.

V gene TRBV11-2 combines with J gene TRBJ1-6, with D possibly matching TRBD1 (6 bases). The CDR3 runs 14 residues. Looked up from germline, CDR1 is SGHAT and CDR2 is FQNNGV. The germline V and J ends were trimmed by 6 bases and 6 bases, with 12 bases remaining between them. CDR3 in amino acids: CASSYDRRNSPLHF. The CDR3 DNA sequence: TGTGCCAGCAGTTACGACAGGCGTAATTCACCCCTCCACTTT. The variable domain in full, with the rest retrieved from reference TRBV11-2 and TRBJ1-6, is EAGVAQSPRYKIIEKRQSVAFWCNPISGHATLYWYQQILGQGPKLLIQFQNNGVVDDSQLPKDRFSAERLKGVDSTLKIQPAKLEDSAVYLCASSYDRRNSPLHFGNGTRLTVT.

J is TRBJ1-6 and V is TRBV19; 7 bases line up with TRBD1. The J segment lost 7 bases and the V segment lost 8 bases, leaving 8 bases of the junction unmatched. The CDR3 spans 14 residues. The germline V gene encodes CDR1 LNHDA and CDR2 SQIVND (reference sequence). CDR3 amino acids: CASVPGTANSPLHF. CDR3 coding DNA: TGTGCCAGTGTCCCCGGGACAGCAAATTCACCCCTCCACTTT. Based on the CDR3 plus reference TRBV19 and TRBJ1-6, the full variable domain is DGGITQSPKYLFRKEGQNVTLSCEQNLNHDAMYWYRQDPGQGLRLIYYSQIVNDFQKGDIAEGYSVSREKKESFPLTVTSAQKNPTAFYLCASVPGTANSPLHFGNGTRLTVT.

The rearrangement joins TRBV2 to TRBJ2-5; D gene uncertain. The length of the CDR3 is 14 residues. V was clipped by 4 bases and J by 3 bases, with 12 bases between them. CDR1 SNHLY and CDR2 FYNNEI come from the germline V gene. The CDR3 region is CASSGVGWEETQYF. The CDR3 DNA is TGTGCCAGCAGTGGCGTAGGTTGGGAAGAGACCCAGTACTTC. The whole variable domain, remainder taken from reference TRBV2 and TRBJ2-5, is EPEVTQTPSHQVTQMGQEVILRCVPISNHLYFYWYRQILGQKVEFLVSFYNNEISEKSEIFDDQFSVERPDGSNFTLKIRSTKLEDSAMYFCASSGVGWEETQYFGPGTRLLVL.

Notes on this clone: Other nucleotide sequences in the sample specify the same CDR3. The rearrangement links TRBV5-1 to TRBJ2-5, with D unresolved. CDR3 length: 11 residues. V lost 5 bases and J lost 3, with 5 bases in between. Germline V lookup: CDR1 SGHRS, CDR2 YFSETQ. The CDR3 loop is CASRAEETQYF. DNA for the CDR3: TGCGCCAGCAGGGCGGAAGAGACCCAGTACTTC.

This clone was picked up a small number of times. The V gene is TRBV29-1, the J gene TRBJ1-4; D is possibly TRBD1 (6 bases). This CDR3 has 13 amino acids. Trimming took 0 bases from V and 8 from J, leaving 10 bases between them. Germline CDR1 is SQVTM and CDR2 is ANQGSEA. CDR3 DNA: TGCAGCGTTGAAGAGAGGGGGAGCGAAAAACTGTTTTTT. It translates to CSVEERGSEKLFF.

The gene calls are TRBV29-1 and TRBJ2-3; a possible D gene is TRBD2 (6 bases). CDR3 length: 17 residues. Trimming pared 6 bases from V and 1 base from J, leaving 23 bases between. Per the germline V gene, CDR1 is SQVTM and CDR2 is ANQGSEA. The CDR3 DNA is TGCAGCGTACTCCCCGCGGGCGGGACCTTGGGCACAGATACGCAGTATTTT. This sequence encodes CSVLPAGGTLGTDTQYF.

The chain joins TRBV6-1 to TRBJ2-1; 7 bases match TRBD2. Germline V gene lookup returns CDR1 MNHNS and CDR2 SASEGT. V was pared by 4 bases and J by 8 bases, with 11 bases of the junction left unmatched. This CDR3 is built from 15 residues. The CDR3 coding sequence is TGTGCCAGCAGTGTGATGGGTTGGGGAGGGGATGAGCAGTTCTTC. Translated: CASSVMGWGGDEQFF.

The gene calls are TRBV11-2 and TRBJ2-7; no clear D. The V and J ends lost 6 bases and 2 bases respectively, with 14 bases between them. CDR1 and CDR2 from the germline V gene are SGHAT and FQNNGV. CDR3 length: 14 residues. The CDR3 spells CASSPDWAPYEQYF. The CDR3 DNA sequence: TGTGCCAGCAGTCCCGACTGGGCCCCCTACGAGCAGTACTTC.

The chain combines TRBV6-5 with TRBJ2-1, with TRBD2 as a possible D gene (6 bases). Trimming cost V 6 bases and J 4 bases, with 16 bases left between them. Per the germline V gene, CDR1 is MNHEY and CDR2 is SVGAGI. This CDR3 is built from 15 residues. The CDR3 region has the DNA TGTGCCAGCAGCGAGACGCGGGGACGGTACAATGAGCAGTTCTTC. Residues: CASSETRGRYNEQFF.